Presented here are 20 T cell receptor beta chains from one specimen sequenced in a study of Tregs in tolerant kidney transplant recipients (dated by TCRdb to about 2019). The library was prepared using the immunoSEQ multiplex PCR assay. TCRdb retrieved this table from immuneACCESS and kept in-frame rearrangements only. Not all clones are present; in checked studies, unresolved V genes account for under half, and no reason is known for the remainder. This sample gives around 43,000 clones in total; under 95% of them show up just once. The top ten hold 0.55% to 0.75% of the sample. Sequencing input: Tregs from blood. These receptor sequences come from a human donor in good health.

The rearrangement joins TRBV7-8 to TRBJ1-6; perhaps TRBD1 as D (5 bases). The CDR3 consists of 13 residues. Per the germline V gene, CDR1 is SGHVS and CDR2 is FQNEAQ. Trimming removed 0 bases from V and 8 bases from J, with 5 bases in between. The CDR3 is CASSLAGDSPLHF. CDR3 DNA sequence: TGTGCCAGCAGCTTAGCGGGGGATTCACCCCTCCACTTT.

The chain uses TRBV6-1 and TRBJ2-7; D may be TRBD2 (6 bases). This CDR3 spans 13 amino acids. Trimming took off 0 bases at V and 10 bases at J, with 13 bases between the two ends. Germline CDR1 reads MNHNS; CDR2 reads SASEGT. CDR3 DNA: TGTGCCAGCAGTGAAGCGCGTCAGGCGGGACAGTACTTC. Amino acids: CASSEARQAGQYF.

This rearrangement joins TRBV5-1 to TRBJ2-1, with 7 bases lining up with TRBD2. CDR1 is SGHRS, CDR2 YFSETQ, per germline. V lost 0 bases, J lost 3 bases, and 18 bases stayed unmatched. This CDR3 comprises 20 residues. This chain's CDR3 is CASSLVAIPGKLALYNEQFF. The CDR3 region has the DNA TGCGCCAGCAGCTTGGTGGCGATTCCGGGCAAACTAGCGCTCTACAATGAGCAGTTCTTC.

A word on this clone: Different DNA sequences within this sample yield the same CDR3. The gene calls are TRBV5-1 and TRBJ2-3; 7 nucleotides align to TRBD1. The CDR3 runs 17 residues. J lost 2 bases, V lost 4 bases, and 13 bases had no gene match. Germline lookup yields CDR1 SGHRS and CDR2 YFSETQ. The CDR3 nucleotides read TGCGCCAGCAGCCGACGGACAGGACGAAGATACACAGATACGCAGTATTTT. Translation gives CASSRRTGRRYTDTQYF.

The genes are TRBV9 and TRBJ2-1, with D perhaps TRBD1 (6 bases). The V end was cut by 5 bases, the J end by 8 bases, with 11 bases between. The CDR3 covers 12 residues. The germline V gene encodes CDR1 SGDLS and CDR2 YYNGEE. CDR3 region: CASSRRGDEQFF. For the CDR3, the DNA is TGTGCCAGCAGTCGCAGGGGCGATGAGCAGTTCTTC. Supplemented by reference TRBV9 and TRBJ2-1, the full variable domain reads DSGVTQTPKHLITATGQRVTLRCSPRSGDLSVYWYQQSLDQGLQFLIQYYNGEERAKGNILERFSAQQFPDLHSELNLSSLELGDSALYFCASSRRGDEQFFGPGTRLTVL.

The V call is TRBV6-4, the J call TRBJ1-1, with no clear D. Trimming removed 5 bases from V and 1 base from J, with 8 bases in between. CDR3 length equals 13 residues. CDR1 and CDR2 (germline): MRHNA, SNTAGT. CDR3 bases: TGTGCCAGCAGTCTCGAGAGGAACACTGAAGCTTTCTTT. Translation gives CASSLERNTEAFF.

The chain has TRBV2 and TRBJ1-2; no clear D gene. V was pared by 10 bases and J by 1 base, with 10 bases between. Germline-derived CDR1 and CDR2 are SNHLY and FYNNEI. There are 12 residues in the CDR3. The CDR3 loop is CATRGDNYGYTF. CDR3 DNA: TGTGCCACCAGAGGAGATAACTATGGCTACACCTTC.

The J gene is TRBJ2-5, the V gene TRBV7-2; D is perhaps TRBD1 (6 bases). This CDR3 region has 15 residues. Germline V gene data show CDR1 as SGHTA and CDR2 as FQGNSA. V lost 1 base, J lost 2 bases, and 11 bases lay in between. The CDR3 nucleotides read TGTGCCAGCAGCTTAGGGGGACACCTTCAAGAGACCCAGTACTTC. Residues: CASSLGGHLQETQYF.

The gene calls are TRBV25-1 and TRBJ1-2; D possibly corresponds to TRBD1 (5 bases). From germline, CDR1 is MGHDK and CDR2 SYGVNS. With 1 base removed from V and 5 bases from J, the gap between germline ends came to 11 bases. This CDR3 is built from 14 residues. The CDR3 DNA follows: TGTGCCAGCAGTGAATCAGGGCGGGTTTATGGCTACACCTTC. Protein product: CASSESGRVYGYTF.

The gene calls are TRBV19 and TRBJ1-1; TRBD1 matches 8 bases. This CDR3 region has 16 residues. J was trimmed by 2 bases and V by 8 bases; bases with no gene match: 13. Germline V gives CDR1 LNHDA, CDR2 SQIVND (reference sequence). The CDR3 region has the DNA TGTGCCAGTTTCGAGGCAGGGGGCAGGGGAAACACTGAAGCTTTCTTT. This gives the protein CASFEAGGRGNTEAFF. Filled out from reference TRBV19 and TRBJ1-1, the complete variable domain reads DGGITQSPKYLFRKEGQNVTLSCEQNLNHDAMYWYRQDPGQGLRLIYYSQIVNDFQKGDIAEGYSVSREKKESFPLTVTSAQKNPTAFYLCASFEAGGRGNTEAFFGQGTRLTVV.

This clone was detected a few times. The chain links TRBV14 to TRBJ2-7; 9 positions agree with TRBD1. J lost 6 bases, V lost 4 bases, and 13 bases had no gene match. The germline V gene has CDR1 SGHDN and CDR2 FVKESK. The CDR3 covers 16 residues. CDR3 DNA sequence: TGTGCCAGCAGCCCAGTCCGCGGACAGGGGAGCATCGAGCAGTACTTC. Amino acids: CASSPVRGQGSIEQYF.

The chain carries TRBV6-5 and TRBJ2-7; D unresolved. Deletions cut 6 bases from V and 2 bases from J, with 17 bases between. From germline, CDR1 is MNHEY and CDR2 SVGAGI. CDR3 size: 15 residues. The CDR3 here is CASSQTRPITYEQYF. As DNA, the CDR3 is TGTGCCAGCAGCCAAACCAGACCCATTACCTACGAGCAGTACTTC.

This clone occurred a few times. This chain links TRBV5-1 with TRBJ1-5; D is unresolved. V lost 4 bases, J lost 4 bases, and 15 bases lay in between. There are 15 residues in the CDR3. CDR1 and CDR2 (germline): SGHRS, YFSETQ. The CDR3 region is CASSEEDFPNQPQHF. The CDR3 nucleotides are TGCGCCAGCAGCGAAGAGGACTTTCCTAATCAGCCCCAGCATTTT. Based on the CDR3 plus reference TRBV5-1 and TRBJ1-5, the full variable domain is KAGVTQTPRYLIKTRGQQVTLSCSPISGHRSVSWYQQTPGQGLQFLFEYFSETQRNKGNFPGRFSGRQFSNSRSEMNVSTLELGDSALYLCASSEEDFPNQPQHFGDGTRLSIL.

V is TRBV28 and J is TRBJ1-2; 8 nucleotides match TRBD1. The V gene end was trimmed by 7 bases and the J gene end by 0 bases; junction bases not matched to a gene: 25. The CDR3 sequence is 21 residues long. Germline V gene sequence: CDR1 MDHEN, CDR2 SYDVKM. Here the CDR3 DNA reads TGTGCCAGCACCCAATCCCTGTGGGACAGGACCGACATAGCCCCTAACTATGGCTACACCTTC. As protein: CASTQSLWDRTDIAPNYGYTF.

The chain recombines TRBV5-1 with TRBJ1-6; D unclear. CDR3 length equals 13 residues. Germline CDR1 is SGHRS and CDR2 is YFSETQ. V lost 4 bases and J lost 13, with 15 bases in between. CDR3 region: CASSLSDGHPLHF. In DNA, the CDR3 is TGCGCCAGCAGCCTTTCGGATGGTCACCCCCTCCACTTT.

The gene calls are TRBV2 and TRBJ2-2; TRBD2 aligns across 8 bases. CDR1 and CDR2 from the germline V gene are SNHLY and FYNNEI. V trimming: 5 bases; J trimming: 4 bases; junction bases outside the gene matches: 12. The CDR3 totals 17 residues. The CDR3 is CASSLGRGRSITGELFF. In DNA form, the CDR3 reads TGTGCCAGCAGTCTAGGCCGCGGGAGGTCGATCACCGGGGAGCTGTTTTTT.

This clone was seen only once. The V gene is TRBV2, the J gene TRBJ1-5; D gene uncertain. V was cut by 6 bases and J by 7 bases, with 10 bases left in between. CDR3 length: 12 amino acids. The germline V gene encodes CDR1 SNHLY and CDR2 FYNNEI. The CDR3 bases are TGTGCCAGCAGACCAGACTCGCAGCCCCAGCATTTT. It is translated as CASRPDSQPQHF.

V gene TRBV27 combines with J gene TRBJ1-2; maybe TRBD1 (6 bases). V was cut by 6 bases and J by 4 bases, with 15 bases left in between. The V gene's germline CDR1 is MNHEY and CDR2 SMNVEV (reference sequence). The CDR3 sequence is 14 residues long. The CDR3: CASRPTGGLYGYTF. The CDR3 DNA follows: TGTGCCAGCAGGCCTACGGGGGGGCTCTATGGCTACACCTTC.

The rearrangement uses TRBV13 and TRBJ2-1; 9 bases line up with TRBD1. With V trimmed by 5 bases and J by 2 bases, 4 bases remained unmatched. The V gene's germline CDR1 is PRHDT and CDR2 FYEKMQ (reference sequence). This CDR3 is 15 amino acids long. CDR3 protein: CASSRGQGAYNEQFF. The CDR3 region has the DNA TGTGCCAGCAGCAGGGGACAGGGAGCCTACAATGAGCAGTTCTTC. The full variable domain, in which reference TRBV13 and TRBJ2-1 provide the parts outside the CDR3, is AAGVIQSPRHLIKEKRETATLKCYPIPRHDTVYWYQQGPGQDPQFLISFYEKMQSDKGSIPDRFSAQQFSDYHSELNMSSLELGDSALYFCASSRGQGAYNEQFFGPGTRLTVL.

CDR3 nucleotides: TGTGCCATCAGTGGGCGGACCAGCGGGGACTACGAGCAGTACTTC. Translation: CAISGRTSGDYEQYF. The chain recombines TRBV10-3 with TRBJ2-7; 7 bases match TRBD2. Losses at the gene ends were 4 bases for V and 3 bases for J; bases not matched to a gene: 9. The CDR3 runs 15 residues. Per the germline V gene, CDR1 is ENHRY and CDR2 is SYGVKD.